The rows below give T cell receptor beta chains drawn from one sample of a study of blood T cell repertoires in COVID-19. The data were produced by immunoSEQ multiplex PCR, yet TCRdb's version contains in-frame clones alone and is incomplete. This table has about 300,000 clones, 89% appearing once. The sequenced material came from PBMCs or T cells enriched from blood (not recorded which). These receptors were collected from a man between 60 and 70 years old who had recovered from COVID-19. The CDR3 runs from the conserved cysteine through the conserved F or W. Fields, in order: clone size, V gene, J gene, CDR3 protein. Expanded clones get a size class; other rows say once, few or many, or leave the size out.

abundance: NA
v_gene: TRBV5-1
j_gene: TRBJ2-5
CDR3aa: CASNKPSGSDQETQYF

abundance: NA
v_gene: TRBV28
j_gene: TRBJ1-2
CDR3aa: CASIETGNYGYTF

abundance: NA
v_gene: TRBV28
j_gene: TRBJ2-3
CDR3aa: CASSRTLGLAGGADTQYF

abundance: NA
v_gene: TRBV3-1/TRBV3-2
j_gene: TRBJ1-5
CDR3aa: CASSLDRLDQPQHF

abundance: NA
v_gene: TRBV3-1/TRBV3-2
j_gene: TRBJ1-3
CDR3aa: CASSPKWTGSGNTIYF

abundance: NA
v_gene: TRBV5-4
j_gene: TRBJ2-1
CDR3aa: CASSLDGPSGRPSNEQFF

abundance: NA
v_gene: TRBV18
j_gene: TRBJ2-5
CDR3aa: CASSPTRELETQYF

abundance: NA
v_gene: TRBV28
j_gene: TRBJ2-1
CDR3aa: CASSPNSGSLSSYNEQFF

abundance: NA
v_gene: TRBV11-2
j_gene: TRBJ1-2
CDR3aa: CASSLAGQIYGYTF

abundance: NA
v_gene: TRBV11-3
j_gene: TRBJ2-1
CDR3aa: CASSLLAGAGNEQFF

abundance: NA
v_gene: TRBV4-1
j_gene: TRBJ2-3
CDR3aa: CASSQETSGSTSSTDTQYF

abundance: NA
v_gene: TRBV27
j_gene: TRBJ2-1
CDR3aa: CASSPDRVWGDEQFF

abundance: NA
v_gene: TRBV7-9
j_gene: TRBJ1-6
CDR3aa: CASSSRVSPLHF

abundance: NA
v_gene: TRBV12-5
j_gene: TRBJ2-7
CDR3aa: CASGSPSIAGHPYEQYF

abundance: NA
v_gene: TRBV28
j_gene: TRBJ2-3
CDR3aa: CASNGGSGSLADTQYF

abundance: few
v_gene: TRBV27
j_gene: TRBJ2-7
CDR3aa: CASSFSNSYEQYF

abundance: few
v_gene: TRBV15
j_gene: TRBJ1-1
CDR3aa: CATSRVVEGAPAFF

abundance: few
v_gene: TRBV5-1
j_gene: TRBJ1-2
CDR3aa: CASSLAQGTYGYTF

abundance: NA
v_gene: TRBV6-1
j_gene: TRBJ2-3
CDR3aa: CASSESGGEPFGTGRTDTQYF

abundance: NA
v_gene: TRBV19
j_gene: TRBJ1-2
CDR3aa: CASSMAANYGYTF

abundance: NA
v_gene: TRBV24-1
j_gene: TRBJ2-1
CDR3aa: CATSVDGTGHNEQFF

abundance: NA
v_gene: TRBV2
j_gene: TRBJ2-1
CDR3aa: CASRVRSEQFF

abundance: few
v_gene: TRBV3-1/TRBV3-2
j_gene: TRBJ2-7
CDR3aa: CASSQVWSSGILEQYF

abundance: few
v_gene: TRBV7-9
j_gene: TRBJ1-2
CDR3aa: CASSFQGSGYTF

abundance: NA
v_gene: TRBV2
j_gene: TRBJ2-7
CDR3aa: CASLLASGRYEQYF

abundance: NA
v_gene: TRBV5-5
j_gene: TRBJ1-6
CDR3aa: CASSLGVGDINSPLHF

abundance: NA
v_gene: TRBV10-3
j_gene: TRBJ2-7
CDR3aa: CAISGRDSYEQYF

abundance: NA
v_gene: TRBV28
j_gene: TRBJ2-7
CDR3aa: CASSLVNGGRNEQYF

abundance: NA
v_gene: TRBV12-5
j_gene: TRBJ1-3
CDR3aa: CASGAIASGNTIYF

abundance: few
v_gene: TRBV6-6
j_gene: TRBJ2-7
CDR3aa: CASSYGQGGEQYF

abundance: NA
v_gene: TRBV24-1
j_gene: TRBJ2-2
CDR3aa: CATSDPGQGFTGELFF

abundance: NA
v_gene: TRBV28
j_gene: TRBJ2-3
CDR3aa: CASKGGSSFPGDTQYF

abundance: NA
v_gene: TRBV11-2
j_gene: TRBJ2-3
CDR3aa: CASSFRGIGVDTQYF

abundance: NA
v_gene: TRBV11-2
j_gene: TRBJ1-1
CDR3aa: CASSQWTGGLNTEAFF

abundance: NA
v_gene: TRBV6-5
j_gene: TRBJ1-2
CDR3aa: CASKTGQKKGYTF

abundance: NA
v_gene: TRBV5-1
j_gene: TRBJ1-2
CDR3aa: CASSPKGQGDNYGYTF

abundance: NA
v_gene: TRBV7-8
j_gene: TRBJ2-2
CDR3aa: CASSFGTGRSGELFF

abundance: few
v_gene: TRBV7-4
j_gene: TRBJ1-5
CDR3aa: CASSLVGRGGNQPQHF

abundance: NA
v_gene: TRBV5-5
j_gene: TRBJ1-5
CDR3aa: CASSLVDINQPQHF

abundance: NA
v_gene: TRBV9
j_gene: TRBJ1-3
CDR3aa: CASSVGPGGVSSGNTIYF

abundance: NA
v_gene: TRBV5-1
j_gene: TRBJ2-6
CDR3aa: CASQTGQANSGANVLTF